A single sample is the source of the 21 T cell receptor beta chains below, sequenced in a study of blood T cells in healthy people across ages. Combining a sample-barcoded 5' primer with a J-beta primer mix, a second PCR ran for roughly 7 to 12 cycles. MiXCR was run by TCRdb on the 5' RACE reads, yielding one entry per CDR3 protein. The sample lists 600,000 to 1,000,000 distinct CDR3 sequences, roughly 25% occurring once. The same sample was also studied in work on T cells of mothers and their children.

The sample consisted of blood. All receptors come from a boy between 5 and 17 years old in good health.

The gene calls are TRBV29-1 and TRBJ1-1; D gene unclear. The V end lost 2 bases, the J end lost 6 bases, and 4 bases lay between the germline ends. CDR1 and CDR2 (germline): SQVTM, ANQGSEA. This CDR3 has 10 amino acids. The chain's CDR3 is CSVENAEAFF. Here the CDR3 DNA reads TGCAGCGTTGAAAACGCTGAAGCTTTCTTT.

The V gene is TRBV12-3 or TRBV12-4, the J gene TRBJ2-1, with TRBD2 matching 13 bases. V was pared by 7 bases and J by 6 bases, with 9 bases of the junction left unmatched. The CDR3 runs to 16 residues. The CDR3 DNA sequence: TGTGCCAGCAACCGACCCGGGACTAGCGGGATCAATGAGCAGTTCTTC. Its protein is CASNRPGTSGINEQFF.

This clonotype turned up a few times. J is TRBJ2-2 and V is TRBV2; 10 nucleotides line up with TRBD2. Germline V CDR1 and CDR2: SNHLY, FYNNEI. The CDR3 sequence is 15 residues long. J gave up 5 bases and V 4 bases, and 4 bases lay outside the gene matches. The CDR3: CASSVGLAATGELFF. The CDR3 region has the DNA TGTGCCAGCAGTGTAGGACTAGCGGCGACCGGGGAGCTGTTTTTT.

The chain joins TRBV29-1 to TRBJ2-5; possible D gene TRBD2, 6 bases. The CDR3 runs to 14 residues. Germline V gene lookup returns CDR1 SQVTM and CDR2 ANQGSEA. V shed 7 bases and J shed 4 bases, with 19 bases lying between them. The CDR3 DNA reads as TGCAGCGCGAAGGGCGGGACGGGGACAGAGACCCAGTACTTC. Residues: CSAKGGTGTETQYF.

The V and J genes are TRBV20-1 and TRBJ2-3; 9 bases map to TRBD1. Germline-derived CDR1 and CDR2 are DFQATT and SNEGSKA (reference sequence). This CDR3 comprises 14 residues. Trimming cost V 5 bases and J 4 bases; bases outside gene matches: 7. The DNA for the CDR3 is TGCAGTGCTGGTGCCGGGACAGGGCCAGATACGCAGTATTTT. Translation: CSAGAGTGPDTQYF.

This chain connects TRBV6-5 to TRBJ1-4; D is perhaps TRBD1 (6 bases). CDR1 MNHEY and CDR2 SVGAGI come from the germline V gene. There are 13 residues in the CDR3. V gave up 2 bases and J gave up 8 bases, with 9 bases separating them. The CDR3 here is CASSYLRGEKLFF. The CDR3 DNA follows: TGTGCCAGCAGTTACCTTAGGGGGGAAAAACTGTTTTTT.

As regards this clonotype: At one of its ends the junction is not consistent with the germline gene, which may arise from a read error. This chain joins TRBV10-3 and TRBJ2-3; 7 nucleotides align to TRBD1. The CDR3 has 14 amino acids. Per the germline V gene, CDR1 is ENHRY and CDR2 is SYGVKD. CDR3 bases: TGTGCCTCTGGGCAGGGGGTTAACACACATACGCAGTATTTT. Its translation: CASGQGVNTHTQYF.

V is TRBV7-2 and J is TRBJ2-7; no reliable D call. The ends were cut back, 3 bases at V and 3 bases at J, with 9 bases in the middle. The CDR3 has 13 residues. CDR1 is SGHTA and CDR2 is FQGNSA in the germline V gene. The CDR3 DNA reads TGTGCCAGCAGCTTTGGACCCTTCTACGAGCAGTACTTC. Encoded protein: CASSFGPFYEQYF. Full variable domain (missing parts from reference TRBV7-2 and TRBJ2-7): GAGVSQSPSNKVTEKGKDVELRCDPISGHTALYWYRQSLGQGLEFLIYFQGNSAPDKSGLPSDRFSAERTGGSVSTLTIQRTQQEDSAVYLCASSFGPFYEQYFGPGTRLTVT.

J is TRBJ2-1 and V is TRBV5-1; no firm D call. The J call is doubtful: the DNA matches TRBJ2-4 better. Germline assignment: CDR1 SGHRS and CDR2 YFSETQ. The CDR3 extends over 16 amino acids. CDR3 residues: CASSVDSAWGKETQYF. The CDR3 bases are TGCGCCAGCAGCGTCGACTCGGCATGGGGAAAAGAGACTCAGTACTTC.

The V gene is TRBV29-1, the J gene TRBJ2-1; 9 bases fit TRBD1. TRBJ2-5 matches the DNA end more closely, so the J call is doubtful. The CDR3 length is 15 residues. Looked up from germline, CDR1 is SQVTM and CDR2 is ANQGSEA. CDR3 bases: TGCAGCGTCCGAAGGGGACAGGGTCCCCGGGAGACCCAGTACTTC. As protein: CSVRRGQGPRETQYF.

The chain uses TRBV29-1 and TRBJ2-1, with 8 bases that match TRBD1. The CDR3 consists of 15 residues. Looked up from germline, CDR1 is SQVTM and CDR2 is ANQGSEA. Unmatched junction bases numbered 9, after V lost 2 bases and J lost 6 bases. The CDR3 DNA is TGCAGCGTTGAACGAACCGGGACAGGCACCAATGAGCAGTTCTTC. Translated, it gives CSVERTGTGTNEQFF.

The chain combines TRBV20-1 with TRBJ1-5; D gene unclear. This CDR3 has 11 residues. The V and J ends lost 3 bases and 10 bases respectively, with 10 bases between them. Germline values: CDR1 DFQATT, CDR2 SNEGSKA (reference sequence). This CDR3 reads CSASIGTPQHF. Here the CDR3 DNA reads TGCAGTGCTAGTATAGGCACTCCCCAGCATTTT.

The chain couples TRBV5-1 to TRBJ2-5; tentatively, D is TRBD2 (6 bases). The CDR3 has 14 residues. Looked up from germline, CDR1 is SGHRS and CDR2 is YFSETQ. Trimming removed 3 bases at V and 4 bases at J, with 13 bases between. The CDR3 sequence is CASSSIGLRETQYF. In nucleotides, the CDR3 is TGCGCCAGCAGCTCCATCGGACTACGAGAGACCCAGTACTTC.

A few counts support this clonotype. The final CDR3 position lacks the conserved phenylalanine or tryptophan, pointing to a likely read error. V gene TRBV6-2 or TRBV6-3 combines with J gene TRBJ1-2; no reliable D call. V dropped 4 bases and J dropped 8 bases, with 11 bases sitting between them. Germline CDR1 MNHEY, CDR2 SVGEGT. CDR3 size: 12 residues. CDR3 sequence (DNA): TGTGCCAGCAGTTTCTCAGGCGTCGGCTACACCCTC. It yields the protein CASSFSGVGYTL.

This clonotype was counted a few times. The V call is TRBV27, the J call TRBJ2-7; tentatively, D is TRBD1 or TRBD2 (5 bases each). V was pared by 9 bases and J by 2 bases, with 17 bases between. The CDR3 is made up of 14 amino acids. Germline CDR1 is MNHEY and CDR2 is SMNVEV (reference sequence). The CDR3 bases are TGTGCCAGTTCCCTACGGGACGTAGCCTACGAGCAGTACTTC. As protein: CASSLRDVAYEQYF.

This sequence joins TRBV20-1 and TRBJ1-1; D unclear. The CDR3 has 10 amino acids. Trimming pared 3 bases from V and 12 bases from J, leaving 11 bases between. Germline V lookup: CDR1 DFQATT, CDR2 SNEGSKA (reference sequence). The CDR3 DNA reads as TGCAGTGCTAGGGGCCAGGCATCTTTCTTT. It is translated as CSARGQASFF.

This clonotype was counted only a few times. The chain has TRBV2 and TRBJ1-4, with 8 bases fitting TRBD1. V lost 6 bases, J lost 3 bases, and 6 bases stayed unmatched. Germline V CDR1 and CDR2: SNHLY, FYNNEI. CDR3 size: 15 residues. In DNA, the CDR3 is TGTGCCAGCAGGGAGACAGGGGCTGCTAATGAAAAACTGTTTTTT. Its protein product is CASRETGAANEKLFF.

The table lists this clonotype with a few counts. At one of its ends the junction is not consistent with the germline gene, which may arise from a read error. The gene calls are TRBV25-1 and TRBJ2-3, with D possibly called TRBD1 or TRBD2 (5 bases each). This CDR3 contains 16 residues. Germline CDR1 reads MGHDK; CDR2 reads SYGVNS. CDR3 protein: CAGSESQGRDTDTQYF. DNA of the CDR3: TGTGCCGGCAGTGAATCCCAGGGACGCGACACAGATACGCAGTATTTT.

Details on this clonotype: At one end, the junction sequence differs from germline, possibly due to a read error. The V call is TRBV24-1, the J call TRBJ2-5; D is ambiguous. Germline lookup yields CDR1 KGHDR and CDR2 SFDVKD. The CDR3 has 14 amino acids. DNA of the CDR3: TGTGCCACCAGCGATTCGGGTACACAAGAGACCCAGTACTTC. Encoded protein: CATSDSGTQETQYF.

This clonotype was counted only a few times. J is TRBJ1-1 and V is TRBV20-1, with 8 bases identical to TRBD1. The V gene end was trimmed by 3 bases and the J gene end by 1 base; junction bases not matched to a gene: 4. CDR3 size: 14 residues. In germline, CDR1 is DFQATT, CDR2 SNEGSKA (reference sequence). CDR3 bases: TGCAGTGCTAGGACAGACAGGGGGAACACTGAAGCTTTCTTT. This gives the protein CSARTDRGNTEAFF.

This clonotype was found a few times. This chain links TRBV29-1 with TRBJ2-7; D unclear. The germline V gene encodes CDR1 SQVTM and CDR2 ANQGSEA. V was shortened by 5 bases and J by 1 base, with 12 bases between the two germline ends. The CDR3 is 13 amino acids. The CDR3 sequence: CSVLGNNSYEQYF. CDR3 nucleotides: TGCAGCGTTCTTGGGAATAATTCCTACGAGCAGTACTTC.